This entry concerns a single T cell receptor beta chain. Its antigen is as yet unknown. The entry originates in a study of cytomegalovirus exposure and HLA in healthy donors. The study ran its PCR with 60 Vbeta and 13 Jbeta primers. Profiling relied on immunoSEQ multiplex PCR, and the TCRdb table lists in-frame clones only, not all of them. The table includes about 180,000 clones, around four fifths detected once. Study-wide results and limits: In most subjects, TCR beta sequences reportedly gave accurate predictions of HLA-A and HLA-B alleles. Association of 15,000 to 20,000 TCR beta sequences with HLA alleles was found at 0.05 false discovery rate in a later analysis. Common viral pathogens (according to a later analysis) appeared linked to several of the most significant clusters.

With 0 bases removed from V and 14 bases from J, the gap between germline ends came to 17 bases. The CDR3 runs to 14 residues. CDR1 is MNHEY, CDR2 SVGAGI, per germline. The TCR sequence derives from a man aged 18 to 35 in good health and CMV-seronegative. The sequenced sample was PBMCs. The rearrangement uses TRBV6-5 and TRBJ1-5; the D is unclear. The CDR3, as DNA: TGTGCCAGCAGTTACTCGAAAGAGGTCCGGCGAAAGCATTTT. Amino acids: CASSYSKEVRRKHF.